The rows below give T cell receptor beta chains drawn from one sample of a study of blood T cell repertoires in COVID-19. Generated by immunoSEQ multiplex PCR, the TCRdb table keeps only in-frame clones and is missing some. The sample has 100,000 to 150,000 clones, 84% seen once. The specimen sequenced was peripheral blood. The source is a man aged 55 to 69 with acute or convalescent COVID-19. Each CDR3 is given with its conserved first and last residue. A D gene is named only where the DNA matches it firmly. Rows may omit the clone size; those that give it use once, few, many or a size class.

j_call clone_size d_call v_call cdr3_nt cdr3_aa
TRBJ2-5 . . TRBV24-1 TGTGCCACCAGTGACCCACAGGTAGGATTGACCCAGTACTTC CATSDPQVGLTQYF
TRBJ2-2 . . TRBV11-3 TGTGCCAGCAGCCATAAGAGGACCGGGGAGCTGTTTTTT CASSHKRTGELFF
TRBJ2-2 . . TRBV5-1 TGCGCCAGCAGCTTAGCGGGGAACACCGGGGAGCTGTTTTTT CASSLAGNTGELFF
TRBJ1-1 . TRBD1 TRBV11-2 TGTGCCAGCAGCTTAGCCGGGACAGGGGGCCGGGGTGAAGCTTTCTTT CASSLAGTGGRGEAFF
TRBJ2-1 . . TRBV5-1 TGCGCCAGCAGCTTGGGGGAGAGCGGGCGTCTCAATGAGCAGTTCTTC CASSLGESGRLNEQFF
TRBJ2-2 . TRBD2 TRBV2 TGTGCCAGCAGGTCTGCTAGCGGGAGAACCGGGGAGCTGTTTTTT CASRSASGRTGELFF
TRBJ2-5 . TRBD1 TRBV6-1 TGTGCCAGCAGTGAAAATACAGGGGGAGAGACCCAGTACTTC CASSENTGGETQYF
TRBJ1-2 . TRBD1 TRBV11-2 TGTGCCAGCAGCACAGGGACAGGGTATGGCTACACCTTC CASSTGTGYGYTF
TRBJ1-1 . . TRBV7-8 TGTGCCAGCAGCTTAATTCTGGCCAGGGACACTGAAGCTTTCTTT CASSLILARDTEAFF
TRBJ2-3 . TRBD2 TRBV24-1 TGTGCCACCAGTGAAGCGGGAGTGGATACGCAGTATTTT CATSEAGVDTQYF
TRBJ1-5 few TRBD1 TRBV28 TGTGCCAGCTTAGACAGGGGGCTCCGCAATCAGCCCCAGCATTTT CASLDRGLRNQPQHF
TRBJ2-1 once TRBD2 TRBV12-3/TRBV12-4 TGTGCCAGCACCTGGACTAGTATCAATGAGCAGTTCTTC CASTWTSINEQFF
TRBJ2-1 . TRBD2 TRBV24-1 TGTGCCACCAGTGATACTAGCGGGAGTGTCTATGAGCAGTTCTTC CATSDTSGSVYEQFF
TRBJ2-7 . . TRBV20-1 TGCAGTGCAGCCGAGAGCTACGAGCAGTACTTC CSAAESYEQYF
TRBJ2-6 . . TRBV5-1 TGCGCCAGCACCACCGACGGCGGGTACCCTGGGGCCAACGTCCTGACTTTC CASTTDGGYPGANVLTF
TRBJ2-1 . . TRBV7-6 TGTGCCAGCAGCCCGATCAGACTAGGCACTCGAAATGAGCAGTTCTTC CASSPIRLGTRNEQFF
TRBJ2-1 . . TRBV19 TGTGCCAGTAGTACTATAAAGAGGGTGGATCACAATGAGCAGTTCTTC CASSTIKRVDHNEQFF
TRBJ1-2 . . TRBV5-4 TGTGCCAGCAGCCAGGAGGGCAGGGACTATGGCTACACCTTC CASSQEGRDYGYTF
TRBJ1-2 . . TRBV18 TGTGCCAGCTCACCACGGACAGACCAAAGGGGCTACACCTTC CASSPRTDQRGYTF
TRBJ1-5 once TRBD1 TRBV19 TGTGCCAGTAGTATCCGGGACAGGAATCAGCCCCAGCATTTT CASSIRDRNQPQHF
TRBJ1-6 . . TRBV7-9 TGTGCCAGCAGCCAGGAAGCGGCAGCACCCCTCCACTTT CASSQEAAAPLHF
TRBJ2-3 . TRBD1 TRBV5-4 TGTGCCAGCAGCTTGGAACAGGGGAATACGCAGTATTTT CASSLEQGNTQYF
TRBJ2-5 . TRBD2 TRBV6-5 TGTGCCAGCAGTTTGGGTCCCGGGAGGACGGAGACCCAGTACTTC CASSLGPGRTETQYF
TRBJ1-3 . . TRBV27 TGTGCCAGCAGTCCCCTCAGGGCTGGAAACACCATATATTTT CASSPLRAGNTIYF
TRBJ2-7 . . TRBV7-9 TGTGCCAGCAGCTTTCAAACCTACGAGCAGTACTTC CASSFQTYEQYF
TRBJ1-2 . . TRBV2 TGTGCCAGCAGTGAGACGAGGGCTAACGATGGCTACACCTTC CASSETRANDGYTF
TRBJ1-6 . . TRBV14 TGTGCCAGCAGCCAAGACGGGCTCGGGGTCCCCTATAATTCACCCCTCCACTTT CASSQDGLGVPYNSPLHF
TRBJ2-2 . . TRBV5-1 TGCGCCAGCAGCTTGACTAGCATAGTTGGGGAGCTGTTTTTT CASSLTSIVGELFF
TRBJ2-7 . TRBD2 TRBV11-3 TGTGCCAGCAGCCCCGGGGGGGGCATACGGTCCTACGAGCAGTACTTC CASSPGGGIRSYEQYF
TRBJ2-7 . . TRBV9 TGTGCCAGCAGCGTAGCTGGCGGCCCTTCCTACGAGCAGTACTTC CASSVAGGPSYEQYF
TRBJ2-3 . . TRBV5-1 TGCGCCAGCGCGGTCCTCACTAGCACAGATACGCAGTATTTT CASAVLTSTDTQYF
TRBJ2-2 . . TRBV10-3 TGTGCCATCAGTGAGTCCGGTACCCACACCGGGGAGCTGTTTTTT CAISESGTHTGELFF
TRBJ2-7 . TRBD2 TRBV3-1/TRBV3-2 TGTGCCAGCAGCCAAGATTTCCAGCGGGGGACCTACGAGCAGTACTTC CASSQDFQRGTYEQYF
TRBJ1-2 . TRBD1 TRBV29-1 TGCAGCCTACGGGACAGACTCAACTATGGCTACACCTTC CSLRDRLNYGYTF
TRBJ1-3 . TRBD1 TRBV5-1 TGCGCCAGCAGCTTGGGGGCAGGGGGGCCTGGAAACACCATATATTTT CASSLGAGGPGNTIYF
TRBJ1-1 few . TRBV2 TGTGCCAGCAGTGAAGCGGATTTTACGGAGGCTTTCTTT CASSEADFTEAFF
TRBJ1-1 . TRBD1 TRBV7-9 TGTGCCAGCAGCCCGAGGACAGGGGGCACTGAAGCTTTCTTT CASSPRTGGTEAFF
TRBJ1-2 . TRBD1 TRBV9 TGTGCCAGCACCCTAACCGGGACAGGGGGCGATGGCTACACCTTC CASTLTGTGGDGYTF
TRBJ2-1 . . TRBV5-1 TGCGCCAGCAGCTTGTCGCGGGCGGGGCCCAACAATGAGCAGTTCTTC CASSLSRAGPNNEQFF
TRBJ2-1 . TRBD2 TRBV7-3 TGTGCCAGCAGCCTAAAGCGGGGGCCTTCGAATGAGCAGTTCTTC CASSLKRGPSNEQFF
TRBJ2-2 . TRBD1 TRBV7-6 TGTGCCAGCAGCTTAAGGCGGCTTGGACAGGGGTCCGGGGAGCTGTTTTTT CASSLRRLGQGSGELFF
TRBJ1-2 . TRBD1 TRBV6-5 TGTGCCAGCGCAGGACAGGGCCTGGGCTACACCTTC CASAGQGLGYTF
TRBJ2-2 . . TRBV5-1 TGCGCCAGCAGCTTGGGAGGGCAGGTCACCGGGGAGCTGTTTTTT CASSLGGQVTGELFF